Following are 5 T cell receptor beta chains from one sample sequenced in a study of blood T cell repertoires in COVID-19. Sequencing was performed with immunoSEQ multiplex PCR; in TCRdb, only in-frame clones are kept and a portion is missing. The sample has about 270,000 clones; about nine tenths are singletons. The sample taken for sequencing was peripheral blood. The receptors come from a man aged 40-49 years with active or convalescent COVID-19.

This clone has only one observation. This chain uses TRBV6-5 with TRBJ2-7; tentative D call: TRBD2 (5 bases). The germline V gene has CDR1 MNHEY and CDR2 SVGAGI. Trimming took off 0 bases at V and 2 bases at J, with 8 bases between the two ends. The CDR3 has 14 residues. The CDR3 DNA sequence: TGTGCCAGCAGTTACTCGAGGGCAGCCTACGAGCAGTACTTC. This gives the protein CASSYSRAAYEQYF.

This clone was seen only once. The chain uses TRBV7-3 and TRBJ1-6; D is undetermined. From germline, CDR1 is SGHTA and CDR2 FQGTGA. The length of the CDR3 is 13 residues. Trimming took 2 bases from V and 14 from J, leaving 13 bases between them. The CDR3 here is CASSLSPGHTLHF. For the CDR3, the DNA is TGTGCCAGCAGCTTATCCCCCGGTCATACCCTCCACTTT. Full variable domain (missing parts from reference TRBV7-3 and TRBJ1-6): GAGVSQTPSNKVTEKGKYVELRCDPISGHTALYWYRQSLGQGPEFLIYFQGTGAADDSGLPNDRFFAVRPEGSVSTLKIQRTERGDSAVYLCASSLSPGHTLHFGNGTRLTVT.

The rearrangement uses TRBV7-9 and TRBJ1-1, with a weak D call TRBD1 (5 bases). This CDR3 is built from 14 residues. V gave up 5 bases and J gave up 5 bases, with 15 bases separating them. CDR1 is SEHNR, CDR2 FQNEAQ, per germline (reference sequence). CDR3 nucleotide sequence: TGTGCCAGCAGCCCCAAGGGGCCACTGACTGAAGCTTTCTTT. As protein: CASSPKGPLTEAFF. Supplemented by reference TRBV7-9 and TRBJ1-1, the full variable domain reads DTGVSQNPRHKITKRGQNVTFRCDPISEHNRLYWYRQTLGQGPEFLTYFQNEAQLEKSRLLSDRFSAERPKGSFSTLEIQRTEQGDSAMYLCASSPKGPLTEAFFGQGTRLTVV.

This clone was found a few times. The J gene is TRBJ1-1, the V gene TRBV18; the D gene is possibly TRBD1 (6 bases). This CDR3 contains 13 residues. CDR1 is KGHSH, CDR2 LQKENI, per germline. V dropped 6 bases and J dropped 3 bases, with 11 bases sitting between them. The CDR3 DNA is TGTGCCAGCTCTATGGACAGCTACACTGAAGCTTTCTTT. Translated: CASSMDSYTEAFF.

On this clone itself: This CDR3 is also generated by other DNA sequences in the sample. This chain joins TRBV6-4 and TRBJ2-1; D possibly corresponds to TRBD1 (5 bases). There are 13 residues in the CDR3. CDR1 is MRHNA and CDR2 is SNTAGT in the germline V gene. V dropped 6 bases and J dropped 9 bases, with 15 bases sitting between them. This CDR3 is CASSVQGAGEQFF. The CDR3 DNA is TGTGCCAGCAGCGTTCAGGGTGCCGGTGAGCAGTTCTTC.